This is a list of T cell receptor beta chains from one sample in a study of siplizumab effects on memory and regulatory T cells. The method was immunoSEQ multiplex PCR; TCRdb's version includes in-frame clones alone and lacks a portion of them. The table shows 50,000 or so clones, with roughly 97% occurring only once. Sequences were obtained from naive CD4+ T cells sorted from blood. The receptors shown here come from a human donor in good health. Both conserved end residues are part of each CDR3. Each record gives: J gene, CDR3 length, V gene, D gene, CDR3 protein. D genes are given only for firm matches.

TRBJ1-4 | 13 | TRBV29-1 | NA | CSVMTDSNEKLFF
TRBJ2-5 | 13 | TRBV18 | NA | CASSPLAQETQYF
TRBJ1-1 | 16 | TRBV7-8 | NA | CASSPGALRDNTEAFF
TRBJ2-3 | 15 | TRBV5-1 | NA | CASSPTSAGTDTQYF
TRBJ2-3 | 14 | TRBV5-5 | NA | CASSVEGSTDTQYF
TRBJ1-4 | 13 | TRBV7-9 | NA | CASSSRVDEKLFF
TRBJ1-5 | 12 | TRBV19 | NA | CASSTGWQPQHF
TRBJ2-1 | 11 | TRBV6-1 | NA | CASSSSNEQFF
TRBJ2-1 | 15 | TRBV4-3 | NA | CASSQQGAKYNEQFF
TRBJ1-1 | 11 | TRBV30 | NA | CAWSSKTEAFF
TRBJ1-2 | 12 | TRBV5-6 | TRBD1 | CASSSTGNGYTF
TRBJ1-5 | 15 | TRBV6-1 | NA | CASSQGTVSNQPQHF
TRBJ1-5 | 16 | TRBV30 | NA | CAWSVPGKNSNQPQHF
TRBJ2-3 | 13 | TRBV5-1 | NA | CASSLAGTDTQYF
TRBJ2-1 | 15 | TRBV10-2 | NA | CASSGQIKTYNEQFF
TRBJ2-1 | 18 | TRBV11-1 | TRBD1 | CASSSSNRDRGWNNEQFF
TRBJ2-2 | 14 | TRBV5-1 | NA | CASSFPLGAGELFF
TRBJ2-1 | 16 | TRBV11-2 | TRBD2 | CASSHTTSGMAGEQFF
TRBJ2-7 | 12 | TRBV19 | NA | CASSYRTGEQYF
TRBJ1-1 | 12 | TRBV29-1 | TRBD1 | CSVEDREIRGGF
TRBJ1-4 | 15 | TRBV7-9 | NA | CASSKDSTTNEKLFF
TRBJ2-1 | 15 | TRBV11-2 | NA | CASSFKDYLSWEQFF
TRBJ2-2 | 14 | TRBV6-1 | NA | CASSRTQYTGELFF
TRBJ2-7 | 13 | TRBV4-1 | NA | CASSRTGNYEQYF
TRBJ2-2 | 15 | TRBV5-4 | TRBD2 | CASRTGTMNTGELFF
TRBJ2-7 | 16 | TRBV9 | TRBD1 | CASSATGQGRSYEQYF
TRBJ2-7 | 14 | TRBV7-9 | TRBD1 | CATQRQGIDYEQYF
TRBJ1-2 | 15 | TRBV6-1 | NA | CASTPTVRRDYGYTF
TRBJ2-2 | 17 | TRBV7-9 | TRBD2 | CASSSGLAGEGTGELFF
TRBJ2-2 | 15 | TRBV5-1 | NA | CASSSLAGDTGELFF
TRBJ2-7 | 14 | TRBV2 | TRBD2 | CASSLAGSTYEQYF
TRBJ2-3 | 18 | TRBV28 | TRBD2 | CASSSTAGGRSSTDTQYF
TRBJ1-2 | 14 | TRBV7-7 | NA | CASSRIDRNYGYTF
TRBJ2-3 | 16 | TRBV7-2 | NA | CASSLLGTPSTDTQYF
TRBJ2-1 | 16 | TRBV19 | TRBD2 | CASSTSAGGPWNEQFF
TRBJ1-1 | 12 | TRBV6-5 | NA | CASSSRNTEAFF
TRBJ2-3 | 13 | TRBV29-1 | NA | CSGEGGSTDTQYF
TRBJ2-5 | 15 | TRBV5-1 | TRBD1 | CASSLRDRWIETQYF
TRBJ2-3 | 15 | TRBV11-2 | NA | CASSFTNPSTDTQYF
TRBJ1-1 | 15 | TRBV30 | NA | CAWSVQSQGNTEAFF
TRBJ2-3 | 16 | TRBV25-1 | TRBD2 | CASKPSGFILTDTQYF
TRBJ1-1 | 15 | TRBV7-2 | TRBD1 | CASSLTLTGRTEAFF
TRBJ2-6 | 15 | TRBV7-2 | NA | CASSRLGVGANVLTF
TRBJ1-4 | 14 | TRBV6-1 | NA | CASHREARSEKLFF